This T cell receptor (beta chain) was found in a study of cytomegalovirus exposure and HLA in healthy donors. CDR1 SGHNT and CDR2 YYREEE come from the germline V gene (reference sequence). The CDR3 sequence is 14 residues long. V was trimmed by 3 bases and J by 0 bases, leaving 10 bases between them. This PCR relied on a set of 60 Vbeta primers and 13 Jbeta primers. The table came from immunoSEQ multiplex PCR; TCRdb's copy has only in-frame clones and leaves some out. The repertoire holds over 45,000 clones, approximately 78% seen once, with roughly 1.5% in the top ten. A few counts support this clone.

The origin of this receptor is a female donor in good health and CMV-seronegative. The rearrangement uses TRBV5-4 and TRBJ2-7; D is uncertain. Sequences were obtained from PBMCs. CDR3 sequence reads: CASSYGVSSYEQYF. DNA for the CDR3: TGTGCCAGCAGCTACGGAGTCTCCTCCTACGAGCAGTACTTC.